This is a list of T cell receptor beta chains from one sample in a study of radiotherapy plus CTLA-4 blockade in lung cancer. This table comes from immunoSEQ multiplex PCR, and its TCRdb copy is limited to in-frame clones, with some not included. The sample has more than 80,000 clones; approximately 81% are singletons. Here the sequenced sample was peripheral blood, taken from a patient treated with radiotherapy plus ipilimumab. The receptors originated from a human donor with non-small cell lung cancer that progressed on radiotherapy plus ipilimumab. Some clones in this sample may be carry-over from other donors' samples. The CDR3 runs from the conserved cysteine through the conserved F or W. A D gene is named only where the DNA matches it firmly. Only part of the rows carry a size: once, few, many, or a class if the clone is expanded.

J gene: TRBJ1-2
D gene: TRBD1
clone size: few
V gene: TRBV14
CDR3 DNA: TGTGCCAGCAGCCAATACCACAGGGGGGACTATGGCTACACCTTC
CDR3 protein: CASSQYHRGDYGYTF

J gene: TRBJ1-1
D gene: TRBD1
clone size: NA
V gene: TRBV7-2
CDR3 DNA: TGTGCCAGCAGCGCAGGGAGGACAGGGGACGCTTTCTTT
CDR3 protein: CASSAGRTGDAFF

J gene: TRBJ1-4
D gene: NA
clone size: few
V gene: TRBV4-3
CDR3 DNA: TGCGCCAGCAGCCAAGTCAATGGAGGACTGTTTTTT
CDR3 protein: CASSQVNGGLFF

J gene: TRBJ1-5
D gene: TRBD1
clone size: NA
V gene: TRBV19
CDR3 DNA: TGTGCCAGTAACAGGGGGCGCGATCAGCCCCAGCATTTT
CDR3 protein: CASNRGRDQPQHF

J gene: TRBJ2-7
D gene: NA
clone size: NA
V gene: TRBV18
CDR3 DNA: TGTGCCAGCTCACCACGCTCCTACGAGCAGTACTTC
CDR3 protein: CASSPRSYEQYF

J gene: TRBJ2-7
D gene: TRBD2
clone size: few
V gene: TRBV4-1
CDR3 DNA: TGTGCCAGCAGCCAAGATGAAGCGGGGGGTTCCTACGAGCAGTACTTC
CDR3 protein: CASSQDEAGGSYEQYF

J gene: TRBJ1-5
D gene: TRBD1
clone size: once
V gene: TRBV6-5
CDR3 DNA: TGTGCCAGCAGGGGAGGGGGCCTTAGCAATCAGCCCCAGCATTTT
CDR3 protein: CASRGGGLSNQPQHF

J gene: TRBJ2-7
D gene: NA
clone size: NA
V gene: TRBV6-6
CDR3 DNA: TGTGCCAGCAGTTATTCCATGGGCAGACAGTCCTACGAGCAGTACTTC
CDR3 protein: CASSYSMGRQSYEQYF

J gene: TRBJ1-6
D gene: NA
clone size: NA
V gene: TRBV9
CDR3 DNA: TGTGCCAGCAGCGTTGGTTCGGGGGGAGATTCACCCCTCCACTTT
CDR3 protein: CASSVGSGGDSPLHF

J gene: TRBJ2-4
D gene: NA
clone size: few
V gene: TRBV27
CDR3 DNA: TGTGCCAGCAGTTCGGGCGCAGCAGGAACGTCGAACATTCAGTACTTC
CDR3 protein: CASSSGAAGTSNIQYF

J gene: TRBJ1-2
D gene: NA
clone size: NA
V gene: TRBV21-1
CDR3 DNA: TGTGCCAGCAGCATTGAGATGATATTAAACTATGGCTACACCTTC
CDR3 protein: CASSIEMILNYGYTF

J gene: TRBJ2-7
D gene: NA
clone size: NA
V gene: TRBV9
CDR3 DNA: TGTGCCAGCAGCATCGGGGTCTCCGAGCAGTACTTC
CDR3 protein: CASSIGVSEQYF

J gene: TRBJ2-7
D gene: TRBD1
clone size: NA
V gene: TRBV5-4
CDR3 DNA: TGTGCCAGCAGCGTGGGTGGGACAGGGAGGCTCTACGAGCAGTACTTC
CDR3 protein: CASSVGGTGRLYEQYF

J gene: TRBJ1-6
D gene: NA
clone size: NA
V gene: TRBV4-3
CDR3 DNA: TGCGCCAGCAGCCAGCTCAGAAATTCACCCCTCCACTTT
CDR3 protein: CASSQLRNSPLHF

J gene: TRBJ1-1
D gene: NA
clone size: NA
V gene: TRBV7-9
CDR3 DNA: TGTGCCAGCAGCCCGGGAAGGGGGGCGGACACTGAAGCTTTCTTT
CDR3 protein: CASSPGRGADTEAFF

J gene: TRBJ1-6
D gene: NA
clone size: once
V gene: TRBV19
CDR3 DNA: TGTGCCAGTAGTATGGCAGGGTATAATTCACCCCTCCACTTT
CDR3 protein: CASSMAGYNSPLHF

J gene: TRBJ2-3
D gene: TRBD2
clone size: once
V gene: TRBV10-3
CDR3 DNA: TGTGCCATCAGTGAGTCCACCACTGGGCGCGGGGGGCTGACAGATACGCAGTATTTT
CDR3 protein: CAISESTTGRGGLTDTQYF

J gene: TRBJ2-7
D gene: NA
clone size: NA
V gene: TRBV13
CDR3 DNA: TGTGCCAGCAGCAGACAGGTTTCCTACGAGCAGTACTTC
CDR3 protein: CASSRQVSYEQYF

J gene: TRBJ2-4
D gene: TRBD2
clone size: NA
V gene: TRBV4-2
CDR3 DNA: TGTGCCAGCAGCCAAGCAGGCGCGGGGGGACTAGCCAAAAACATTCAGTACTTC
CDR3 protein: CASSQAGAGGLAKNIQYF

J gene: TRBJ2-7
D gene: NA
clone size: NA
V gene: TRBV4-3
CDR3 DNA: TGCGCCAGCAGCCTAAGACCTGGCTACGAGCAGTACTTC
CDR3 protein: CASSLRPGYEQYF

J gene: TRBJ1-6
D gene: NA
clone size: NA
V gene: TRBV2
CDR3 DNA: TGTGCCAGCAGTGAAAGGGGCAGCGATTCACCCCTCCACTTT
CDR3 protein: CASSERGSDSPLHF

J gene: TRBJ1-2
D gene: NA
clone size: NA
V gene: TRBV10-3
CDR3 DNA: TGTGCCATCAGTGTGACAGGAGACCTCTATGGCTACACCTTC
CDR3 protein: CAISVTGDLYGYTF

J gene: TRBJ1-1
D gene: NA
clone size: few
V gene: TRBV6-1
CDR3 DNA: TGTGCCAGCAGGTCGGGACACTTGAACACTGAAGCTTTCTTT
CDR3 protein: CASRSGHLNTEAFF

J gene: TRBJ1-2
D gene: NA
clone size: few
V gene: TRBV7-2
CDR3 DNA: TGTGCCAGCAGCTTTCAGGGGTATGGCTACACCTTC
CDR3 protein: CASSFQGYGYTF

J gene: TRBJ2-3
D gene: NA
clone size: few
V gene: TRBV9
CDR3 DNA: TGTGCCAGCAGCCCAAGCACAGATACGCAGTATTTT
CDR3 protein: CASSPSTDTQYF

J gene: TRBJ2-7
D gene: NA
clone size: NA
V gene: TRBV29-1
CDR3 DNA: TGCAGCGTTGTTAGGGGGGCCCACGAGCAGTACTTC
CDR3 protein: CSVVRGAHEQYF

J gene: TRBJ2-3
D gene: NA
clone size: NA
V gene: TRBV7-8
CDR3 DNA: TGTGCCAGCAGCTTAGTATCCGATACGCAGTATTTT
CDR3 protein: CASSLVSDTQYF

J gene: TRBJ1-4
D gene: TRBD1
clone size: NA
V gene: TRBV25-1
CDR3 DNA: TGTGCCAGCAGTGACACAGGGGATTTTGGAGAAAAACTGTTTTTT
CDR3 protein: CASSDTGDFGEKLFF

J gene: TRBJ1-6
D gene: NA
clone size: NA
V gene: TRBV27
CDR3 DNA: TGTGCCAGCAGTGCAGGAAATTCACCCCTCCACTTT
CDR3 protein: CASSAGNSPLHF

J gene: TRBJ1-1
D gene: NA
clone size: few
V gene: TRBV10-3
CDR3 DNA: TGTGCCATCAGTGAGTTAACAGGCGAAGGGACTGAAGCTTTCTTT
CDR3 protein: CAISELTGEGTEAFF

J gene: TRBJ2-1
D gene: NA
clone size: NA
V gene: TRBV9
CDR3 DNA: TGTGCCAGCAGCGCCGGGGATTTCTACAATGAGCAGTTCTTC
CDR3 protein: CASSAGDFYNEQFF